These 29 T cell receptor beta chains share one sample of origin, sequenced in a study of blood T cell repertoires in COVID-19. The data were produced by immunoSEQ multiplex PCR, yet TCRdb's version contains in-frame clones alone and is incomplete. This repertoire shows approximately 210,000 clones, around four fifths found once; its top ten account for less than 8%. The sample consisted of peripheral blood. The receptor source for this set is a woman in her forties or fifties with active or convalescent COVID-19.

This clone was detected only once. The chain links TRBV5-1 to TRBJ1-2, with 7 bases aligning to TRBD1. Per germline, CDR1 SGHRS and CDR2 YFSETQ. Losses at the gene ends were 3 bases for V and 8 bases for J; bases not matched to a gene: 19. The length of the CDR3 is 17 residues. CDR3 protein: CASSSRNLGQPGGGYTF. The CDR3 region has the DNA TGCGCCAGCAGCTCCCGGAACTTGGGACAGCCCGGAGGAGGCTACACCTTC.

This chain links TRBV11-2 with TRBJ2-3; 8 bases are shared with TRBD2. V dropped 1 base and J dropped 5; count of bases not matched to a gene: 8. Germline CDR1 SGHAT, CDR2 FQNNGV. The CDR3 has 16 residues. The CDR3 sequence: CASSLGLGGVLDTQYF. The CDR3 DNA follows: TGTGCCAGCAGCTTAGGACTCGGGGGGGTATTAGATACGCAGTATTTT.

This clone was counted once. CDR3: CASSTLTQGDGNTIYF. CDR3 in DNA: TGTGCCAGTAGTACCCTTACACAGGGTGACGGAAACACCATATATTTT. The chain joins TRBV19 to TRBJ1-3; TRBD1 is a possible D gene (6 bases). The CDR3 loop spans 16 amino acids. Germline CDR1 and CDR2: LNHDA and SQIVND (reference sequence). Trimming removed 4 bases at V and 4 bases at J, with 17 bases between.

V usage is TRBV3-1 (or the pseudogene TRBV3-2) and J usage is TRBJ2-7, with D unresolved. This CDR3 contains 13 residues. Trimming took 4 bases from V and 0 from J, leaving 7 bases between them. Germline CDR1 LGHDT, CDR2 YNNKEL (reference sequence). CDR3 DNA: TGTGCCAGCAGCCTATATCCCTCCTACGAGCAGTACGTC. Amino acids: CASSLYPSYEQYV.

This clone was counted a few times. Germline is not matched at one junction end, which may reflect a read error. The rearrangement links TRBV2 to TRBJ1-2; 9 nucleotides match TRBD1. The germline CDR1 and CDR2 sequences are SNHLY and FYNNEI. The length of the CDR3 is 14 residues. CDR3 residues: CASREDRGGYGYTF. The DNA for the CDR3 is TGTGCCAGCAGAGAAGACAGGGGGGGCTATGGCTACACCTTC.

V gene TRBV29-1 combines with J gene TRBJ1-3, with D maybe TRBD1 (6 bases). Trimming left V 6 bases short and J 0 bases short, with 12 bases between. Per the germline V gene, CDR1 is SQVTM and CDR2 is ANQGSEA. CDR3 length: 14 residues. The CDR3 nucleotides read TGCAGCGTAACGGGACAAGCCTCTGGAAACACCATATATTTT. Its protein is CSVTGQASGNTIYF. The whole variable domain, remainder taken from reference TRBV29-1 and TRBJ1-3, is SAVISQKPSRDICQRGTSLTIQCQVDSQVTMMFWYRQQPGQSLTLIATANQGSEATYESGFVIDKFPISRPNLTFSTLTVSNMSPEDSSIYLCSVTGQASGNTIYFGEGSWLTVV.

The chain has TRBV6-5 and TRBJ1-4; 8 bases agree with TRBD1. Per the germline V gene, CDR1 is MNHEY and CDR2 is SVGAGI. The V and J ends lost 6 bases and 3 bases, in that order; junction bases with no gene match: 3. This CDR3 has 14 residues. The CDR3: CASRGTGANEKLFF. The CDR3 DNA follows: TGTGCCAGCAGGGGGACAGGAGCTAATGAAAAACTGTTTTTT.

This chain links TRBV15 with TRBJ2-1; D call uncertain. The CDR3 is made up of 15 amino acids. V lost 5 bases to trimming and J lost 0 bases, with 11 bases between them. Germline V lookup: CDR1 LNHNV, CDR2 YYDKDF (reference sequence). CDR3 in DNA: TGTGCCACCAGCTTACAGCCGAGCTCCTACAATGAGCAGTTCTTC. Amino acid sequence: CATSLQPSSYNEQFF.

This chain uses TRBV5-4 with TRBJ2-7; a weak D match, TRBD1 (6 bases). Germline lookup yields CDR1 SGHNT and CDR2 YYREEE (reference sequence). This CDR3 has 14 residues. V was pared by 0 bases and J by 3 bases, with 10 bases between. The CDR3 DNA reads as TGTGCCAGCAGCTTGGGGCAGGGGCTCTACGAGCAGTACTTC. As protein: CASSLGQGLYEQYF.

V is TRBV6-5 and J is TRBJ2-7; a possible D gene is TRBD2 (5 bases). The CDR3 runs 14 residues. Germline values: CDR1 MNHEY, CDR2 SVGAGI. V dropped 6 bases and J dropped 2 bases, with 14 bases sitting between them. CDR3 in amino acids: CASSPAPGTYEQYV. CDR3 bases: TGTGCCAGCAGCCCCGCCCCGGGGACCTACGAGCAGTACGTC.

The genes are TRBV2 and TRBJ2-5; 7 nucleotides match TRBD2. J lost 5 bases, V lost 4 bases, and 4 bases had no gene match. The CDR3 has 13 residues. The germline V gene encodes CDR1 SNHLY and CDR2 FYNNEI. The CDR3 DNA reads TGTGCCAGCAGTGGGGGCGGGAGTGAGACCCAGTACTTC. Translating gives CASSGGGSETQYF.

This clone was recorded at least ten times. The chain couples TRBV5-6 to TRBJ1-2, with D hard to call. The germline V gene encodes CDR1 SGHDT and CDR2 YYEEEE. Trimming cost V 4 bases and J 0 bases, with 10 bases left between them. The length of the CDR3 is 14 residues. CDR3 nucleotides: TGTGCCAGCAGCGGGGAGATCCCTAACTATGGCTACACCTTC. Amino acid sequence: CASSGEIPNYGYTF.

This clone was found a few times. The chain carries TRBV4-1 and TRBJ1-5; D perhaps matches TRBD1 (6 bases). The CDR3 loop spans 19 amino acids. In germline, CDR1 is MGHRA, CDR2 YSYEKL. V was shortened by 1 base and J by 0 bases, with 19 bases between the two germline ends. Written as DNA, the CDR3 is TGCGCCAGCAGCCAAGGAAATGACAGGACGAAATATAGCAATCAGCCCCAGCATTTT. Amino acid sequence: CASSQGNDRTKYSNQPQHF.

The rearrangement joins TRBV6-5 to TRBJ1-2; 9 bases are shared with TRBD1. This CDR3 comprises 12 residues. V gave up 8 bases and J gave up 8 bases; unmatched junction bases: 6. Looked up from germline, CDR1 is MNHEY and CDR2 is SVGAGI. In nucleotides, the CDR3 is TGTGCCAGCCAAACAGGGGGCTTAGGCTACACCTTC. Its translation is CASQTGGLGYTF.

The CDR3 DNA reads TGTGCCAGCAGCCAAGATTTACAGGGGGGATCGGCTAACTATGGCTACACCTTC. Residues: CASSQDLQGGSANYGYTF. V and J are TRBV4-2 and TRBJ1-2; 8 bases are shared with TRBD1. Germline-derived CDR1 and CDR2 are LGHNA and YNFKEQ. There are 18 residues in the CDR3. V trimming: 0 bases; J trimming: 0 bases; junction bases outside the gene matches: 9.

The chain employs TRBV6-5 and TRBJ1-2; possibly TRBD1 for D (5 bases). The ends were cut back, 1 base at V and 8 bases at J, with 11 bases in the middle. Germline V lookup: CDR1 MNHEY, CDR2 SVGAGI. This CDR3 has 13 amino acids. This CDR3 reads CASSYYWEGGYTF. Here the CDR3 DNA reads TGTGCCAGCAGTTACTACTGGGAGGGGGGCTACACCTTC.

This clone showed up just once. The J gene is TRBJ1-1, the V gene TRBV3-1 (or the pseudogene TRBV3-2); D perhaps matches TRBD1 (6 bases). CDR3 size: 14 residues. V lost 4 bases, J lost 1 base, and 10 bases lay in between. CDR1 and CDR2 (germline): LGHDT, YNNKEL (reference sequence). The DNA for the CDR3 is TGTGCCAGCAGCCCCACAGGGAGGAACACTGAAGCTTTCTTT. It yields the protein CASSPTGRNTEAFF.

The chain uses TRBV10-2 and TRBJ1-1; 9 nucleotides agree with TRBD1. This CDR3 spans 16 amino acids. V gave up 8 bases and J gave up 2 bases; unmatched junction bases: 12. Germline CDR1 and CDR2: WSHSY and SAAADI. The CDR3: CASGVDRGPSNTEAFF. The DNA for the CDR3 is TGCGCCAGCGGAGTGGACAGGGGTCCTAGCAACACTGAAGCTTTCTTT.

The V and J genes are TRBV6-5 and TRBJ1-2, with D possibly being TRBD1 (5 bases). The V end lost 2 bases, the J end lost 5 bases, and 18 bases lay between the germline ends. CDR3 length equals 16 residues. Per germline, CDR1 MNHEY and CDR2 SVGAGI. The DNA of the CDR3 is TGTGCCAGCAGTTACGATCCGGGTAGGGGCGCGTATGGCTACACCTTC. It yields the protein CASSYDPGRGAYGYTF.

The genes are TRBV5-6 and TRBJ1-3; D is ambiguous. Germline V CDR1 and CDR2: SGHDT, YYEEEE. V lost 5 bases and J lost 6, with 18 bases in between. CDR3 length: 15 residues. In nucleotides, the CDR3 is TGTGCCAGCAGTCTACCCGGGTCCACCCAAAACACCATATATTTT. It translates to CASSLPGSTQNTIYF.

This chain joins TRBV7-2 and TRBJ1-5; D might be TRBD1 (6 bases). CDR3 size: 14 residues. Per the germline V gene, CDR1 is SGHTA and CDR2 is FQGNSA. Between the trimmed V and J ends, which lost 5 bases and 0 bases, there was a span of 8 bases. CDR3 residues: CASSRRGSNQPQHF. In DNA form, the CDR3 reads TGTGCCAGCAGCCGCAGGGGTAGCAATCAGCCCCAGCATTTT.

The V call is TRBV6-5, the J call TRBJ1-1; the D is unclear. Germline assignment: CDR1 MNHEY and CDR2 SVGAGI. CDR3 length equals 13 residues. Trimming left V 7 bases short and J 4 bases short, with 13 bases between. CDR3 protein: CASTRGVGTEAFF. The CDR3 DNA reads TGTGCCAGCACGCGGGGAGTTGGCACTGAAGCTTTCTTT.

The chain joins TRBV2 to TRBJ2-3; 9 nucleotides align to TRBD2. After removal of 6 bases from V and 1 base from J, the junction contained 2 bases not matched to a gene. The CDR3 is made up of 14 amino acids. Germline-derived CDR1 and CDR2 are SNHLY and FYNNEI. CDR3 loop: CASSGLARTDTQYF. CDR3 nucleotides: TGTGCCAGCAGCGGACTAGCGCGCACAGATACGCAGTATTTT.

The chain combines TRBV10-3 with TRBJ1-1; D remains ambiguous. V was shortened by 5 bases and J by 1 base, with 8 bases between the two germline ends. The length of the CDR3 is 13 residues. CDR1 is ENHRY and CDR2 is SYGVKD in the germline V gene. CDR3 sequence: CAISNTQNTEAFF. CDR3 nucleotides: TGTGCCATCAGTAACACACAGAACACTGAAGCTTTCTTT.

Concerning this clone: The sample holds other DNA sequences that translate to the same CDR3. The chain joins TRBV5-1 to TRBJ1-4; D might be TRBD1 (5 bases). This CDR3 comprises 17 residues. Deletions cut 4 bases from V and 6 bases from J, with 22 bases between. Per the germline V gene, CDR1 is SGHRS and CDR2 is YFSETQ. The CDR3 nucleotides read TGCGCCAGCAGCGCCATAACGGCGGGGGGGGAAGATGAAAAACTGTTTTTT. Encoded protein: CASSAITAGGEDEKLFF.

This chain uses TRBV13 with TRBJ2-1; 11 positions agree with TRBD2. Trimming at V came to 4 bases and at J to 8 bases, leaving 7 bases not matched to a gene. The CDR3 is made up of 15 amino acids. CDR1 and CDR2 (germline): PRHDT, FYEKMQ (reference sequence). The CDR3 here is CASSSPSGRNDEQFF. The DNA of the CDR3 is TGTGCCAGCAGCTCACCTAGCGGGAGGAACGATGAGCAGTTCTTC.

The chain uses TRBV9 and TRBJ1-4; 7 nucleotides line up with TRBD1. Germline V gene lookup returns CDR1 SGDLS and CDR2 YYNGEE. This CDR3 spans 15 amino acids. V lost 3 bases and J lost 8; bases outside the gene matches: 10. The CDR3 region is CASSANRQGREKLFF. Here the CDR3 DNA reads TGTGCCAGCAGCGCCAACCGACAGGGCCGGGAAAAACTGTTTTTT.

The rearrangement uses TRBV7-2 and TRBJ1-1; unclear D gene. V gave up 3 bases and J gave up 3 bases, with 14 bases separating them. Germline V gene data show CDR1 as SGHTA and CDR2 as FQGNSA. There are 15 residues in the CDR3. In DNA, the CDR3 is TGTGCCAGCAGCTTCCTAGGAATTCCGGACACTGAAGCTTTCTTT. Its protein product is CASSFLGIPDTEAFF.

The chain recombines TRBV5-1 with TRBJ2-3; tentative D call: TRBD1 (6 bases). Germline V CDR1 and CDR2: SGHRS, YFSETQ. The ends were cut back, 3 bases at V and 0 bases at J, with 11 bases in the middle. CDR3 length equals 15 residues. CDR3 amino acids: CASSWGHFSTDTQYF. In DNA form, the CDR3 reads TGCGCCAGCAGCTGGGGACACTTTAGCACAGATACGCAGTATTTT.